The clone carrying this T cell receptor (beta chain) was observed a single time. The antigen remains undetermined. The data stem from a study of OX40 agonist ivuxolimab in advanced cancers. As for the study in general: Patients' therapy was ivuxolimab, an antibody that acts as an agonist of OX40 (CD134).

Study-wide findings and caveats: In the 0.1-3.0 mg/kg groups, partial responders showed among the lowest expansion. At doses 0.1 to 3.0 mg/kg, CD4+ and CD8+ clones expanded. The average count of expanded clones was higher among CD8+ T cells than among CD4+.

Measured with immunoSEQ multiplex PCR; TCRdb has only the in-frame clones, and not every one. The sample records tens of thousands of clones, roughly 80% being singletons. This CDR3 has 16 amino acids. Germline V gives CDR1 MNHEY, CDR2 SMNVEV (reference sequence). V was pared by 5 bases and J by 4 bases, with 20 bases between. The origin of this receptor is an adult with an advanced solid tumor such as melanoma, head and neck, liver or kidney cancer. The sequencing used CD4+ or CD8+ T cells sorted from blood, collected in a trial of the OX40 agonist ivuxolimab. V usage is TRBV27 and J usage is TRBJ1-1; D is ambiguous. The CDR3 DNA reads as TGTGCCAGCAGTCCGGGGTGGGGAGGGTCGGCCACTGAAGCTTTCTTT. This sequence encodes CASSPGWGGSATEAFF.